These 29 T cell receptor beta chains came from one sample sequenced in a study of cytotoxic CD8 clonotypes in ibrutinib-treated CLL. Measured with immunoSEQ multiplex PCR; TCRdb has only the in-frame clones, and not every one. Here the sample spans hundreds of thousands of clones, around four fifths being singletons. The specimen was PBMCs, collected before ibrutinib treatment. The receptors were sampled from a human donor with chronic lymphocytic leukemia.

This chain connects TRBV11-3 to TRBJ2-2; 13 bases map to TRBD2. The CDR3 sequence is 15 residues long. Per germline, CDR1 SGHNT and CDR2 YENEEA. V shed 8 bases and J 7 bases; nucleotides not matched to a gene: 7. Written as DNA, the CDR3 is TGTGCCAGCCGTCGGACTAGCGGGAGTGGCGGGGAGCTGTTTTTT. This encodes CASRRTSGSGGELFF.

The V gene is TRBV15, the J gene TRBJ1-5; D is undetermined. V was clipped by 6 bases and J by 0 bases, with 6 bases between them. The CDR3 is 13 residues long. Germline CDR1 and CDR2: LNHNV and YYDKDF (reference sequence). Here the CDR3 reads CATSISSNQPQHF. In DNA form, the CDR3 reads TGTGCCACCAGTATCAGTAGCAATCAGCCCCAGCATTTT.

The rearrangement uses TRBV7-3 and TRBJ2-7, with no clear D. CDR1 and CDR2 from the germline V gene are SGHTA and FQGTGA. V lost 0 bases to trimming and J lost 2 bases, with 5 bases between them. There are 13 residues in the CDR3. CDR3 protein: CASSLTETYEQYF. The DNA of the CDR3 is TGTGCCAGCAGCTTAACGGAAACCTACGAGCAGTACTTC.

The rearrangement links TRBV5-6 to TRBJ2-5; no clear D. Germline V gene sequence: CDR1 SGHDT, CDR2 YYEEEE. V was cut by 1 base and J by 7 bases, with 5 bases left in between. This CDR3 has 11 amino acids. The CDR3 coding sequence is TGTGCCAGCAGCTTGTTGGGGACCCAGTACTTC. This sequence encodes CASSLLGTQYF. Full variable domain (remainder filled in from reference TRBV5-6 and TRBJ2-5): DAGVTQSPTHLIKTRGQQVTLRCSPKSGHDTVSWYQQALGQGPQFIFQYYEEEERQRGNFPDRFSGHQFPNYSSELNVNALLLGDSALYLCASSLLGTQYFGPGTRLLVL.

This sequence joins TRBV15 and TRBJ2-5; TRBD1 matches 8 bases. The trim removed 1 base at V and 5 bases at J, leaving 3 bases unmatched. The CDR3 loop spans 14 amino acids. Germline V gives CDR1 LNHNV, CDR2 YYDKDF (reference sequence). This CDR3 reads CATSRGQGAETQYF. The CDR3 DNA follows: TGTGCCACCAGCAGAGGCCAGGGGGCCGAGACCCAGTACTTC. Drawing the rest from reference TRBV15 and TRBJ2-5, the complete variable domain is DAMVIQNPRYQVTQFGKPVTLSCSQTLNHNVMYWYQQKSSQAPKLLFHYYDKDFNNEADTPDNFQSRRPNTSFCFLDIRSPGLGDTAMYLCATSRGQGAETQYFGPGTRLLVL.

This clone was counted only a few times. The chain has TRBV18 and TRBJ2-7; D remains ambiguous. V was shortened by 2 bases and J by 2 bases, with 13 bases between the two germline ends. This CDR3 contains 15 residues. CDR1 and CDR2 (germline): KGHSH, LQKENI. This CDR3 reads CASSPMAPPAYEQYF. The CDR3 region has the DNA TGTGCCAGCTCACCAATGGCCCCACCGGCCTACGAGCAGTACTTC.

This chain joins TRBV18 and TRBJ1-2; 7 bases line up with TRBD1. The CDR3 contains 13 residues. Germline V gives CDR1 KGHSH, CDR2 LQKENI. Trimming took 3 bases from V and 8 from J; bases not matched to a gene: 6. DNA for the CDR3: TGTGCCAGCTCACCCGGACAGGAAGGAGGCTACACCTTC. It encodes CASSPGQEGGYTF.

This clone was seen a single time. This chain connects TRBV6-5 to TRBJ2-7; TRBD1 is a possible D gene (5 bases). CDR1 and CDR2 from the germline V gene are MNHEY and SVGAGI. This CDR3 comprises 16 residues. Trimming stripped 4 bases from V and 0 bases from J, with 16 bases between. Here the CDR3 reads CASSFSDSPNSYEQYF. The CDR3 bases are TGTGCCAGCAGTTTTAGTGACAGCCCGAACTCCTACGAGCAGTACTTC.

In DNA form, the CDR3 reads TGTGCCAGCAGCCAGTCTACAGGGTATAGAAAGCAGTTCTTC. Amino acids: CASSQSTGYRKQFF. The rearrangement links TRBV5-6 to TRBJ2-1, with D possibly matching TRBD1 (6 bases). V was clipped by 4 bases and J by 11 bases, with 19 bases between them. The CDR3 covers 14 residues. Looked up from germline, CDR1 is SGHDT and CDR2 is YYEEEE.

The CDR3 spells CASSSSRVDTQYF. In nucleotides, the CDR3 is TGTGCCAGTAGTAGTTCAAGGGTAGATACGCAGTATTTT. V gene TRBV19 combines with J gene TRBJ2-3, with D hard to call. V lost 4 bases and J lost 5, with 10 bases in between. CDR3 length: 13 amino acids. CDR1 is LNHDA and CDR2 is SQIVND in the germline V gene (reference sequence).

This chain connects TRBV6-1 to TRBJ2-4; D may correspond to TRBD1 or TRBD2 (6 bases each). CDR3 length equals 11 residues. CDR1 is MNHNS and CDR2 is SASEGT in the germline V gene. V was pared by 7 bases and J by 16 bases, with 17 bases between. The CDR3 here is CASIGGRDQYF. CDR3 nucleotides: TGTGCCAGCATCGGGGGCAGGGACCAATACTTC.

The chain has TRBV11-2 and TRBJ2-1; TRBD2 agrees at 9 bases. This CDR3 has 16 amino acids. V gave up 0 bases and J gave up 8 bases; unmatched junction bases: 8. CDR1 is SGHAT, CDR2 FQNNGV, per germline. The CDR3 region is CASSLELGSGRHEQFF. The CDR3 DNA follows: TGTGCCAGCAGCTTAGAATTGGGCAGCGGGAGGCATGAGCAGTTCTTC.

The chain recombines TRBV11-2 with TRBJ1-4; TRBD1 aligns across 10 bases. CDR3 length: 15 residues. V gave up 5 bases and J gave up 5 bases; unmatched junction bases: 5. The germline V gene has CDR1 SGHAT and CDR2 FQNNGV. The CDR3 here is CASSKDRGGNEKLFF. The CDR3, as DNA: TGTGCCAGCAGCAAGGACAGGGGGGGAAATGAAAAACTGTTTTTT.

This chain links TRBV14 with TRBJ1-2; D ambiguous. CDR3 length equals 14 residues. V was pared by 2 bases and J by 3 bases, with 10 bases between. Germline V lookup: CDR1 SGHDN, CDR2 FVKESK. The CDR3 protein is CASSQWPAYYGYTF. As DNA, the CDR3 is TGTGCCAGCAGCCAATGGCCAGCTTACTATGGCTACACCTTC.

The chain joins TRBV28 to TRBJ2-1; 7 positions agree with TRBD1. Trimming at V came to 5 bases and at J to 10 bases, leaving 5 bases not matched to a gene. Germline V lookup: CDR1 MDHEN, CDR2 SYDVKM. This CDR3 region has 12 residues. The CDR3 region is CASSPLDREQFF. The CDR3 nucleotides are TGTGCCAGCAGTCCCCTGGACAGGGAGCAGTTCTTC.

The chain links TRBV30 to TRBJ2-3, with D possibly TRBD2 on 5 matching bases. Looked up from germline, CDR1 is GTSNPN and CDR2 is SVGIG (reference sequence). The V and J ends lost 5 bases and 5 bases respectively, with 8 bases between them. This CDR3 is 11 amino acids long. The CDR3 region is CAWAEGDTQYF. The CDR3 nucleotides are TGTGCCTGGGCCGAGGGAGATACGCAGTATTTT.

V usage is TRBV7-9 and J usage is TRBJ2-3, with TRBD2 identical over 8 bases. The CDR3 is 17 amino acids. CDR1 and CDR2 from the germline V gene are SEHNR and FQNEAQ (reference sequence). V shed 0 bases, J shed 1 base, and the junction held 6 bases outside the gene matches. The CDR3 spells CASSLAFGGRRTDTQYF. CDR3 coding DNA: TGTGCCAGCAGCTTAGCGTTTGGCGGGAGGCGCACAGATACGCAGTATTTT.

The chain recombines TRBV27 with TRBJ2-1; TRBD2 matches 9 bases. This CDR3 spans 14 amino acids. The V gene end was trimmed by 6 bases and the J gene end by 6 bases; junction bases not matched to a gene: 6. Germline CDR1 MNHEY, CDR2 SMNVEV (reference sequence). CDR3 in amino acids: CASRRAGGPNEQFF. As DNA, the CDR3 is TGTGCCAGCAGGAGAGCGGGAGGTCCCAATGAGCAGTTCTTC.

Remarks on this clone: One junction end disagrees with the germline gene, perhaps due to a read error. The J gene is TRBJ2-7, the V gene TRBV11-1; TRBD1 aligns across 7 bases. CDR1 is SGHAT, CDR2 FQDESV, per germline (reference sequence). This CDR3 comprises 14 residues. Here the CDR3 reads CASSSGYDGTAPHF. The CDR3 nucleotides read TGTGCCAGCAGCTCAGGCTACGACGGGACAGCACCCCACTTC.

The rearrangement uses TRBV14 and TRBJ2-1; TRBD2 aligns across 9 bases. The V gene's germline CDR1 is SGHDN and CDR2 FVKESK. The trim removed 3 bases at V and 4 bases at J, leaving 4 bases unmatched. The CDR3 totals 15 residues. CDR3 DNA sequence: TGTGCCAGCAGCCACGGGCTAGCGGGATACAATGAGCAGTTCTTC. It yields the protein CASSHGLAGYNEQFF.

As DNA, the CDR3 is TGTGCCAGCAGCTCGAGACAGCAGTACTATGGCTACACCTTC. This sequence encodes CASSSRQQYYGYTF. The chain has TRBV7-2 and TRBJ1-2, with D perhaps matching TRBD1 (5 bases). CDR1 is SGHTA and CDR2 is FQGNSA in the germline V gene. The CDR3 sequence is 14 residues long. V was trimmed by 4 bases and J by 3 bases, leaving 12 bases between them.

The V gene is TRBV28, the J gene TRBJ2-4; 13 nucleotides line up with TRBD2. Germline values: CDR1 MDHEN, CDR2 SYDVKM. The CDR3 contains 19 residues. V shed 5 bases and J 1 base; nucleotides not matched to a gene: 11. This CDR3 reads CASSPSLLAGGVAKNIQYF. The CDR3 DNA sequence: TGTGCCAGCAGTCCATCCCTACTAGCGGGAGGGGTGGCCAAAAACATTCAGTACTTC. The complete variable domain, with remaining parts taken from reference TRBV28 and TRBJ2-4, reads DVKVTQSSRYLVKRTGEKVFLECVQDMDHENMFWYRQDPGLGLRLIYFSYDVKMKEKGDIPEGYSVSREKKERFSLILESASTNQTSMYLCASSPSLLAGGVAKNIQYFGAGTRLSVL.

The rearrangement joins TRBV5-1 to TRBJ1-2; D is unclear. Germline loops: CDR1 SGHRS, CDR2 YFSETQ. Trimming removed 5 bases from V and 0 bases from J, with 8 bases in between. The CDR3 runs to 13 residues. CDR3 in amino acids: CASSDRANYGYTF. In nucleotides, the CDR3 is TGCGCCAGCAGTGACCGGGCTAACTATGGCTACACCTTC.

The genes are TRBV5-4 and TRBJ2-6; tentatively, D is TRBD1 (5 bases). V lost 4 bases and J 0 bases, leaving 11 bases between the germline ends. The CDR3 contains 16 residues. Per the germline V gene, CDR1 is SGHNT and CDR2 is YYREEE (reference sequence). CDR3 region: CASSPDTRSGANVLTF. In DNA form, the CDR3 reads TGTGCCAGCAGCCCGGACACCCGCTCTGGGGCCAACGTCCTGACTTTC.

The chain is built from TRBV10-3 and TRBJ1-1, with 7 bases identical to TRBD1. V shed 8 bases and J 7 bases; nucleotides not matched to a gene: 16. Germline-derived CDR1 and CDR2 are ENHRY and SYGVKD. This CDR3 has 15 residues. This CDR3 is CAIGGGEDRVGEAFF. In DNA form, the CDR3 reads TGTGCCATCGGAGGGGGCGAAGACAGGGTGGGTGAAGCTTTCTTT.

The J gene is TRBJ1-1, the V gene TRBV28; D is undetermined. The CDR3 consists of 10 residues. V gave up 7 bases and J gave up 8 bases, with 8 bases separating them. Germline CDR1 MDHEN, CDR2 SYDVKM. In DNA, the CDR3 is TGTGCCAGCATTAGGGTCGAAGCTTTCTTT. It yields the protein CASIRVEAFF.

The chain links TRBV10-3 to TRBJ1-2; D gene uncertain. This CDR3 is 12 amino acids long. Trimming stripped 6 bases from V and 3 bases from J, with 8 bases between. Germline assignment: CDR1 ENHRY and CDR2 SYGVKD. The CDR3 DNA reads TGTGCCATCAGGTTTACAGACTATGGCTACACCTTC. This sequence encodes CAIRFTDYGYTF.

The V and J genes are TRBV7-8 and TRBJ2-7; the D gene is possibly TRBD2 (6 bases). Germline CDR1 reads SGHVS; CDR2 reads FQNEAQ. V was trimmed by 5 bases and J by 1 base, leaving 18 bases between them. The CDR3 length is 16 residues. The CDR3 here is CASSPSGEVLSYEQYF. The DNA for the CDR3 is TGTGCCAGCAGCCCCTCGGGGGAGGTGTTGTCCTACGAGCAGTACTTC.

The rearrangement uses TRBV2 and TRBJ2-7; the D gene is possibly TRBD2 (6 bases). The CDR3 is made up of 13 amino acids. Trimming stripped 5 bases from V and 1 base from J, with 9 bases between. Per germline, CDR1 SNHLY and CDR2 FYNNEI. The DNA of the CDR3 is TGTGCCAGCAGTCCTAGCGTTTCCTACGAGCAGTACTTC. This encodes CASSPSVSYEQYF. The variable domain in full, completed from reference TRBV2 and TRBJ2-7, reads EPEVTQTPSHQVTQMGQEVILRCVPISNHLYFYWYRQILGQKVEFLVSFYNNEISEKSEIFDDQFSVERPDGSNFTLKIRSTKLEDSAMYFCASSPSVSYEQYFGPGTRLTVT.